Listed below are T cell receptor beta chains from one sample, sequenced in a study of cytomegalovirus exposure and HLA in healthy donors. The assay was immunoSEQ multiplex PCR, and TCRdb's table has in-frame clones only and misses some. The sample records roughly 230,000 clones, over 90% being singletons. Material for sequencing was PBMCs. The source is a girl aged 2-10 years in good health and CMV-seronegative. Each CDR3 is given with its conserved first and last residue. The order of the fields is CDR3 protein, CDR3 DNA, J gene, V gene, clone size, D gene. A D gene is named only where the DNA matches it firmly. Rows give clone size only sometimes, using once, few, many, or a class for an expanded clone.

cdr3_aa: CASSLGTGGEQYF
cdr3_nt: TGTGCCAGCAGCTTAGGGACAGGGGGCGAGCAGTACTTC
j_call: TRBJ2-7
v_call: TRBV7-8
clone_size: NA
d_call: TRBD1

cdr3_aa: CASSLGQLSGNTIYF
cdr3_nt: TGTGCCAGCAGCCTGGGACAGCTCTCTGGAAACACCATATATTTT
j_call: TRBJ1-3
v_call: TRBV5-6
clone_size: NA
d_call: TRBD1

cdr3_aa: CASSLRVPGGELFF
cdr3_nt: TGTGCCAGCAGTCTCCGGGTCCCAGGGGGGGAGCTGTTTTTT
j_call: TRBJ2-2
v_call: TRBV27
clone_size: NA
d_call: NA

cdr3_aa: CAWSPGTSGDYNEQFF
cdr3_nt: TGTGCCTGGAGCCCTGGGACTAGCGGCGACTACAATGAGCAGTTCTTC
j_call: TRBJ2-1
v_call: TRBV30
clone_size: NA
d_call: TRBD2

cdr3_aa: CASSYSGTGGANGYTF
cdr3_nt: TGTGCCAGCAGTTACAGTGGGACAGGGGGCGCCAATGGCTACACCTTC
j_call: TRBJ1-2
v_call: TRBV6-5
clone_size: NA
d_call: TRBD1

cdr3_aa: CASSFGDRSSYNSPLHF
cdr3_nt: TGTGCCAGCAGTTTCGGGGACAGGAGCTCCTATAATTCACCCCTCCACTTT
j_call: TRBJ1-6
v_call: TRBV28
clone_size: NA
d_call: TRBD1

cdr3_aa: CASKQTFYNEQFF
cdr3_nt: TGTGCCAGCAAGCAGACTTTCTACAATGAGCAGTTCTTC
j_call: TRBJ2-1
v_call: TRBV5-8
clone_size: NA
d_call: NA

cdr3_aa: CASRQGQGIQPQHF
cdr3_nt: TGTGCCAGCAGACAGGGTCAAGGGATTCAGCCCCAGCATTTT
j_call: TRBJ1-5
v_call: TRBV2
clone_size: once
d_call: NA

cdr3_aa: CASSESGRITDTQYF
cdr3_nt: TGTGCCAGCAGTGAAAGTGGCAGGATCACAGATACGCAGTATTTT
j_call: TRBJ2-3
v_call: TRBV6-1
clone_size: NA
d_call: NA

cdr3_aa: CASSRGLASTDTQYF
cdr3_nt: TGTGCCAGCAGCCGCGGACTAGCCAGCACAGATACGCAGTATTTT
j_call: TRBJ2-3
v_call: TRBV5-6
clone_size: NA
d_call: TRBD2

cdr3_aa: CASSLERQGYEQYF
cdr3_nt: TGCGCCAGCAGCTTGGAACGACAGGGGTACGAGCAGTACTTC
j_call: TRBJ2-7
v_call: TRBV5-1
clone_size: once
d_call: TRBD1

cdr3_aa: CASSVGGRSGGLETQYF
cdr3_nt: TGTGCCAGCAGCGTAGGGGGTCGGTCAGGGGGCTTAGAGACCCAGTACTTC
j_call: TRBJ2-5
v_call: TRBV9
clone_size: NA
d_call: TRBD1

cdr3_aa: CASSSGLANYNEQFF
cdr3_nt: TGTGCCAGCAGCTCCGGACTAGCGAATTACAATGAGCAGTTCTTC
j_call: TRBJ2-1
v_call: TRBV7-2
clone_size: NA
d_call: TRBD2

cdr3_aa: CASSLWGVYNEQFF
cdr3_nt: TGTGCCAGCAGTTTATGGGGGGTCTACAATGAGCAGTTCTTC
j_call: TRBJ2-1
v_call: TRBV27
clone_size: NA
d_call: NA

cdr3_aa: CASSLVPTSYEQYF
cdr3_nt: TGTGCCAGCAGCTTAGTACCTACGTCCTACGAGCAGTACTTC
j_call: TRBJ2-7
v_call: TRBV7-2
clone_size: NA
d_call: NA

cdr3_aa: CASSLYSGMNTEAFF
cdr3_nt: TGCGCCAGCAGCTTGTATTCAGGGATGAACACTGAAGCTTTCTTT
j_call: TRBJ1-1
v_call: TRBV5-1
clone_size: NA
d_call: NA

cdr3_aa: CASSMERTTPYGYTF
cdr3_nt: TGTGCCAGTAGTATGGAAAGGACAACCCCATATGGCTACACCTTC
j_call: TRBJ1-2
v_call: TRBV19
clone_size: NA
d_call: NA

cdr3_aa: CASSFSGSYEQYF
cdr3_nt: TGTGCCAGCAGTTTTAGCGGGTCCTACGAGCAGTACTTC
j_call: TRBJ2-7
v_call: TRBV5-6
clone_size: NA
d_call: TRBD2

cdr3_aa: CASSPQGTTEAFF
cdr3_nt: TGTGCCAGTAGCCCCCAGGGAACCACTGAAGCTTTCTTT
j_call: TRBJ1-1
v_call: TRBV19
clone_size: NA
d_call: NA

cdr3_aa: CATSRGGQGGTEAFF
cdr3_nt: TGTGCCACCAGCAGAGGAGGACAGGGTGGGACTGAAGCTTTCTTT
j_call: TRBJ1-1
v_call: TRBV15
clone_size: NA
d_call: TRBD1

cdr3_aa: CASSQLGGKADTQYF
cdr3_nt: TGTGCCAGCAGCCAATTAGGCGGGAAGGCAGATACGCAGTATTTT
j_call: TRBJ2-3
v_call: TRBV16
clone_size: NA
d_call: NA

cdr3_aa: CASSYDQAPNTEAFF
cdr3_nt: TGTGCCAGCAGTTACGATCAGGCTCCGAACACTGAAGCTTTCTTT
j_call: TRBJ1-1
v_call: TRBV6-5
clone_size: NA
d_call: NA

cdr3_aa: CASSVVEGNTEAFF
cdr3_nt: TGTGCCAGCAGCGTAGTAGAGGGGAACACTGAAGCTTTCTTT
j_call: TRBJ1-1
v_call: TRBV9
clone_size: NA
d_call: NA

cdr3_aa: CASSLGRVNTEAFF
cdr3_nt: TGTGCCAGCAGCTTAGGCCGAGTGAACACTGAAGCTTTCTTT
j_call: TRBJ1-1
v_call: TRBV13
clone_size: NA
d_call: NA

cdr3_aa: CASSLKHSYEQYF
cdr3_nt: TGTGCCAGCAGCTTAAAACACTCCTACGAGCAGTACTTC
j_call: TRBJ2-7
v_call: TRBV11-3
clone_size: once
d_call: NA

cdr3_aa: CASSRRDIQGNDITDTQYF
cdr3_nt: TGCGCCAGCAGTCGACGGGACATCCAGGGCAACGATATCACAGATACGCAGTATTTT
j_call: TRBJ2-3
v_call: TRBV4-1
clone_size: NA
d_call: NA

cdr3_aa: CASSLSGNTGELFF
cdr3_nt: TGTGCCAGCAGTTTGTCAGGGAACACCGGGGAGCTGTTTTTT
j_call: TRBJ2-2
v_call: TRBV28
clone_size: NA
d_call: NA

cdr3_aa: CATKPGGYNEQFF
cdr3_nt: TGTGCCACCAAGCCGGGAGGATACAATGAGCAGTTCTTC
j_call: TRBJ2-1
v_call: TRBV6-5
clone_size: few
d_call: TRBD2

cdr3_aa: CASSRSPTPDSF
cdr3_nt: TGTGCCAGCAGCCGCTCTCCAACCCCTGACAGTTTT
j_call: TRBJ1-1
v_call: TRBV6-5
clone_size: few
d_call: NA

cdr3_aa: CASSLFTGNTGELFF
cdr3_nt: TGCGCCAGCAGCTTGTTCACAGGGAACACCGGGGAGCTGTTTTTT
j_call: TRBJ2-2
v_call: TRBV5-1
clone_size: NA
d_call: NA

cdr3_aa: CATLTGGPSYSNQPQHF
cdr3_nt: TGTGCCACCTTGACAGGGGGCCCGTCTTATAGCAATCAGCCCCAGCATTTT
j_call: TRBJ1-5
v_call: TRBV6-7
clone_size: NA
d_call: TRBD1

cdr3_aa: CASGTSGVRQYF
cdr3_nt: TGTGCCAGCGGGACTAGCGGGGTTAGGCAGTACTTC
j_call: TRBJ2-7
v_call: TRBV28
clone_size: NA
d_call: TRBD2

cdr3_aa: CSVGQGVNTGELFF
cdr3_nt: TGCAGCGTGGGACAGGGGGTTAACACCGGGGAGCTGTTTTTT
j_call: TRBJ2-2
v_call: TRBV29-1
clone_size: NA
d_call: TRBD1

cdr3_aa: CASSVTQGRGSGANVLTF
cdr3_nt: TGTGCCAGCAGCGTTACCCAGGGGAGGGGGTCCGGGGCCAACGTCCTGACTTTC
j_call: TRBJ2-6
v_call: TRBV9
clone_size: NA
d_call: NA

cdr3_aa: CASSFGLASSYEQYF
cdr3_nt: TGTGCCAGCAGCTTCGGACTAGCGAGTTCCTACGAGCAGTACTTC
j_call: TRBJ2-7
v_call: TRBV11-2
clone_size: NA
d_call: TRBD2

cdr3_aa: CAWRLYPGLIQETQYF
cdr3_nt: TGTGCCTGGAGGCTGTACCCGGGACTTATACAAGAGACCCAGTACTTC
j_call: TRBJ2-5
v_call: TRBV30
clone_size: NA
d_call: NA

cdr3_aa: CASSLGGQVMNEQYF
cdr3_nt: TGCGCCAGCAGCTTGGGAGGACAGGTTATGAACGAGCAGTACTTC
j_call: TRBJ2-7
v_call: TRBV5-1
clone_size: NA
d_call: TRBD1

cdr3_aa: CASSAGTSGRPYEQYF
cdr3_nt: TGCGCCAGCAGCGCTGGGACTAGCGGGAGGCCCTACGAGCAGTACTTC
j_call: TRBJ2-7
v_call: TRBV5-1
clone_size: NA
d_call: TRBD2

cdr3_aa: CASSLSPGGRPNEKLFF
cdr3_nt: TGTGCCAGCAGCTTAAGCCCCGGGGGGCGGCCTAATGAAAAACTGTTTTTT
j_call: TRBJ1-4
v_call: TRBV7-9
clone_size: NA
d_call: NA

cdr3_aa: CASAPREAGVRNEQFF
cdr3_nt: TGTGCTAGTGCCCCTCGCGAAGCGGGAGTAAGGAATGAGCAGTTCTTC
j_call: TRBJ2-1
v_call: TRBV12-5
clone_size: NA
d_call: TRBD2

cdr3_aa: CASSPWTGGETNEKLFF
cdr3_nt: TGTGCCAGCAGCCCTTGGACAGGGGGCGAAACTAATGAAAAACTGTTTTTT
j_call: TRBJ1-4
v_call: TRBV7-6
clone_size: NA
d_call: TRBD1

cdr3_aa: CASSLVRDRPYEQYF
cdr3_nt: TGTGCCAGCAGCTTAGTGAGGGACAGGCCCTACGAGCAGTACTTC
j_call: TRBJ2-7
v_call: TRBV7-9
clone_size: NA
d_call: TRBD1

cdr3_aa: CASSSRNQPQHF
cdr3_nt: TGTGCCAGCAGCTCCAGAAATCAGCCCCAGCATTTT
j_call: TRBJ1-5
v_call: TRBV13
clone_size: NA
d_call: NA